This T cell receptor beta chain was captured in a study of T cell changes during pregnancy in multiple sclerosis. This CDR3 region has 15 residues. The ends lost 4 bases at V and 9 bases at J; junction bases unmatched: 5. Germline CDR1 is SGHAT and CDR2 is FQNNGV. Using immunoSEQ multiplex PCR, the repertoire was profiled, and TCRdb retains in-frame clones only, with some absent. The table lists about 24,000 clones, more than 80% of them singletons, with around 8% in the top ten. The material sequenced was CD8+ T cells from peripheral blood mononuclear cells, taken in the first trimester of pregnancy. The receptor comes from a female donor in good health, enrolled as a control in a pregnancy study. The gene calls are TRBV11-2 and TRBJ2-1; the match to TRBD2 covers 14 bases. This CDR3 reads CASSSGLAGEFEQFF. As DNA, the CDR3 is TGTGCCAGCAGCTCGGGACTAGCGGGGGAGTTTGAGCAGTTCTTC.